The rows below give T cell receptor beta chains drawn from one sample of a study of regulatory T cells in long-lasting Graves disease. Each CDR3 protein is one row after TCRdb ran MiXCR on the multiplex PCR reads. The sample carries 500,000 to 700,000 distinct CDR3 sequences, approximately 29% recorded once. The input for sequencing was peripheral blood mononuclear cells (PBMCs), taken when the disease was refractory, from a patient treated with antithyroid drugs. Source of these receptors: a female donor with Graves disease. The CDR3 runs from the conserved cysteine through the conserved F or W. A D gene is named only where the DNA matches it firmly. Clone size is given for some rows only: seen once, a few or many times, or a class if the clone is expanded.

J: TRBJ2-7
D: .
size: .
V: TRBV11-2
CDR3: CASSLGLDSYEQYF
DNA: TGTGCCAGCAGCCTCGGACTTGACTCCTACGAGCAGTACTTC

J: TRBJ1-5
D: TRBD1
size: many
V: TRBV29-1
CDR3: CSVAQGAGNQPQHF
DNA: TGCAGCGTCGCACAGGGGGCGGGCAATCAGCCCCAGCATTTT

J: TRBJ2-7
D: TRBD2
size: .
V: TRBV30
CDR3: CAWSLSSGSYEQYF
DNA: TGTGCCTGGAGTCTGTCTAGCGGCTCCTACGAGCAGTACTTC

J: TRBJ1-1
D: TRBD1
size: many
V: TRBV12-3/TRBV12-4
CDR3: CASTSGQGNTEAFF
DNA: TGTGCCAGCACCTCGGGACAGGGGAACACTGAAGCTTTCTTT

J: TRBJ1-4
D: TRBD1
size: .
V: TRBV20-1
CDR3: CSASPTGGFGEKLFF
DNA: TGCAGTGCTAGCCCAACAGGGGGCTTCGGCGAAAAACTGTTTTTT

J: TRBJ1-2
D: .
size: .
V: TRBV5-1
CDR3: CASSLAGRQSTYGYTF
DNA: TGCGCCAGCAGCTTGGCGGGCCGGCAGTCTACTTATGGCTACACCTTC

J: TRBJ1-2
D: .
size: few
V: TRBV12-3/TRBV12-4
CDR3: CASSFGGSNYGYTF
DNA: TGTGCCAGCAGTTTCGGGGGAAGTAACTATGGCTACACCTTC

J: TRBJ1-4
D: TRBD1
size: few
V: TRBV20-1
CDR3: CSARGGTGGTNEKLFF
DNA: TGCAGTGCTAGAGGCGGGACAGGTGGGACTAATGAAAAACTGTTTTTT

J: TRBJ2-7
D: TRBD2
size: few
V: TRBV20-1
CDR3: CSAHPPAGGPGEQYF
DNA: TGCAGTGCTCACCCCCCAGCGGGAGGGCCCGGCGAGCAGTACTTC

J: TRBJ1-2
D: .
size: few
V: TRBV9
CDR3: CASSVGLSDYGYTF
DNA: TGTGCCAGCAGCGTAGGGCTCTCGGACTATGGCTACACCTTC

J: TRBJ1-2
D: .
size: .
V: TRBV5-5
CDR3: CASSLVEDYGYTF
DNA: TGTGCCAGCAGCTTGGTAGAAGACTATGGCTACACCTTC

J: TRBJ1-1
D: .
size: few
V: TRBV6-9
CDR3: CASSSRGGLTTEAFF
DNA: TGTGCCAGCAGTTCAAGGGGCGGACTAACTACTGAAGCTTTCTTT

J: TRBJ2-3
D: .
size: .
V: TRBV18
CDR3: CASSPPGGNTDTQYF
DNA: TGTGCCAGCTCACCACCTGGGGGCAACACAGATACGCAGTATTTT

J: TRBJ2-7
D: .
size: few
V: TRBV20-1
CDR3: CSARGTTYYEQYF
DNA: TGCAGTGCTAGGGGTACCACCTACTACGAGCAGTACTTC

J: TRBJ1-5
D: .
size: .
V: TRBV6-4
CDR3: CASSGISGCNQPQHF
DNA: TGTGCCAGCAGTGGGATATCAGGGTGCAATCAGCCCCAGCATTTT

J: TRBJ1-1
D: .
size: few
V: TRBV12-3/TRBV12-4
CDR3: CASSFGVRYTEAFF
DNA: TGTGCCAGCAGTTTCGGGGTCCGTTACACTGAAGCTTTCTTT

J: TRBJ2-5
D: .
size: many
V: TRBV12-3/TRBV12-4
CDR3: CASSPGLKTQYF
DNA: TGTGCCAGCAGCCCGGGCCTAAAGACCCAGTACTTC

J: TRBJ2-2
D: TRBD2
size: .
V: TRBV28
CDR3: CASSFLAGGPPGAGELFF
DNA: TGTGCCAGCAGTTTTTTAGCGGGAGGGCCCCCTGGGGCCGGGGAGCTGTTTTTT

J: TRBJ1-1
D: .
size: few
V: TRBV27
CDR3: CASSPPDSLNTEAFF
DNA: TGTGCCAGCAGTCCTCCCGACAGCCTGAACACTGAAGCTTTCTTT

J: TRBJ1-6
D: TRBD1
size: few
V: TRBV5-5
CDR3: CASSLTPGQGANDNSPLHF
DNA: TGTGCCAGCAGCTTGACTCCGGGACAGGGGGCGAACGATAATTCACCCCTCCACTTT

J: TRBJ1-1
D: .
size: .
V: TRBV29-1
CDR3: CSVNDRVTLFNTEAFF
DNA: TGCAGCGTTAACGACAGAGTAACTTTATTTAACACTGAAGCTTTCTTT

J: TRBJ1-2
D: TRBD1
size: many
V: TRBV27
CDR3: CASSLSARGANYGYTF
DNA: TGTGCCAGCAGTTTATCGGCCAGGGGGGCCAACTATGGCTACACCTTC

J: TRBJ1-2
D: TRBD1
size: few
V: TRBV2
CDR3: CASSAGTETF
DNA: TGTGCCAGCAGTGCGGGGACAGAGACTTTC

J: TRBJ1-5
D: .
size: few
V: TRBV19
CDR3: CASSIWGRDNQPQHF
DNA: TGTGCCAGTAGTATCTGGGGCAGAGACAATCAGCCCCAGCATTTT

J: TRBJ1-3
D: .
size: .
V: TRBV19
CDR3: CASRNENTIYF
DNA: TGTGCCAGTAGAAACGAGAACACCATATATTTT

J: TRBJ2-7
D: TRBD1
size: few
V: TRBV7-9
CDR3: CASSSAANRGPTAEQYF
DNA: TGTGCCAGCAGCTCCGCGGCCAACAGGGGCCCTACGGCGGAGCAGTACTTC

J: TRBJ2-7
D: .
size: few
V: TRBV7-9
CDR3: CASSLAGTHSSYEQYF
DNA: TGTGCCAGCAGCCTCGCCGGGACCCATAGCTCCTACGAGCAGTACTTC

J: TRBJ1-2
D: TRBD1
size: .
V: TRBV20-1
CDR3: CSASGDRGYGYTF
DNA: TGCAGTGCTAGTGGCGACAGGGGCTATGGCTACACCTTC

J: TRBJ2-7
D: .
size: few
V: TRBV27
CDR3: CASSLSRRVAYEQYF
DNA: TGTGCCAGCAGTTTATCGAGGCGGGTGGCTTACGAGCAGTACTTC

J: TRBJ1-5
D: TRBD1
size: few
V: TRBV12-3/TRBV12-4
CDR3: CASSPRTGGSFSNQPQHF
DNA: TGTGCCAGCAGTCCCCGGACAGGGGGTTCTTTTAGCAATCAGCCCCAGCATTTT

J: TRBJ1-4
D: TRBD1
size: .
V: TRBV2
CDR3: CASSEEQGPEKLFF
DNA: TGTGCCAGCAGTGAAGAACAGGGGCCTGAAAAACTGTTTTTT

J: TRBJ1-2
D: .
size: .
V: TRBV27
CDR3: CTSSPQADYGYTF
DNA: TGTACCAGCAGTCCCCAGGCGGACTATGGCTACACCTTC

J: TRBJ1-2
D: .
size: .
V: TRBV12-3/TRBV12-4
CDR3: CASNLLQGIPTF
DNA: TGTGCCAGCAACCTACTTCAGGGGATACCCACCTTC

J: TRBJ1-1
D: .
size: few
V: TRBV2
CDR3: CASSWGVSRGFQTEAFF
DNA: TGTGCCAGCAGTTGGGGGGTTAGCCGAGGGTTTCAAACTGAAGCTTTCTTT

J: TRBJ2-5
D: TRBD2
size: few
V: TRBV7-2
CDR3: CAAILSGEETQYF
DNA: TGTGCCGCGATTCTCAGCGGGGAAGAGACCCAGTACTTC

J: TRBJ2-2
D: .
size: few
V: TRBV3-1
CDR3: CASSQERRTNTGELFF
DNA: TGTGCCAGCAGCCAAGAACGGCGGACGAACACCGGGGAGCTGTTTTTT

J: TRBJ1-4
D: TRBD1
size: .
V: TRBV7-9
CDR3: CASSLGPPDRSFF
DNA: TGTGCCAGCAGCTTAGGCCCTCCGGACAGGTCGTTTTTT

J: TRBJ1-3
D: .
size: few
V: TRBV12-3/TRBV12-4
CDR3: CASRLDPGNTIYF
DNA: TGTGCCAGCAGACTTGATCCTGGAAACACCATATATTTT

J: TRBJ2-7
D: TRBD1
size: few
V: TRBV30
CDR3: CACLTGVPYEQYF
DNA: TGTGCCTGCCTAACAGGGGTTCCCTACGAGCAGTACTTC

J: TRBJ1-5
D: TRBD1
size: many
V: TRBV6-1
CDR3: CASSETPTGGNQPQHF
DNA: TGTGCCAGCAGTGAGACCCCCACAGGGGGCAATCAGCCCCAGCATTTT

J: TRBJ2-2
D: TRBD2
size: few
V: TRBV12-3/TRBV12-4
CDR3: CASSLYWGGTGELFF
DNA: TGTGCCAGCAGTCTCTATTGGGGGGGCACCGGGGAGCTGTTTTTT

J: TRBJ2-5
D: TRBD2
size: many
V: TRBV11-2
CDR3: CASSGLAGVEETQYF
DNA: TGTGCCAGCAGCGGACTAGCGGGAGTAGAAGAGACCCAGTACTTC

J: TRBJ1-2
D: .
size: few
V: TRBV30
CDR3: CAWSPGPSYTF
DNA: TGTGCCTGGAGCCCTGGACCGAGCTACACCTTC

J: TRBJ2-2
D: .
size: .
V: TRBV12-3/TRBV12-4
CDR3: CASRGLSNTRELFF
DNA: TGTGCCAGCCGGGGGCTGTCGAACACCAGGGAGCTGTTTTTT

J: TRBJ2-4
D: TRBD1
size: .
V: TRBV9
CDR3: CASSPGQGLIQYF
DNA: TGTGCCAGCAGCCCGGGACAGGGACTCATTCAGTACTTC

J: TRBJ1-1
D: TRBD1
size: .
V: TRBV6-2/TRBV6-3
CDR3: CASSLAGQAEAFF
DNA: TGTGCCAGCAGTCTCGCAGGACAGGCTGAAGCTTTCTTT